This T cell receptor (beta chain) was sequenced during a study of radiation and T cells in renal cell carcinoma. Time point meaning: blood 4 weeks post-SBRT, at nephrectomy. Documented treatment: 15 Gy SBRT to primary tumor, nephrectomy 4 weeks later. Radiation-treated patients gave blood at baseline, week 2 and week 4. Note on this clone: Its antigen remains unknown.

Produced via immunoSEQ multiplex PCR; TCRdb's table is partial and in-frame only. The sample lists 140,000 to 150,000 clones; around 88% were seen once. Study-wide findings and caveats: Top tumor clonotypes rose in blood 2 weeks post-radiation, then contracted. Baseline intratumoral clonotype presence is unknown without pretreatment biopsies.

The sequences come from blood, collected from a patient whose treatment included radiotherapy and nephrectomy. The clonotype was recovered from a woman aged 50 to 60 with renal cell carcinoma.

The CDR3 spells CASSGRTGASAEAFF. The CDR3, as DNA: TGTGCCAGCAGTGGTCGGACAGGGGCGTCTGCTGAAGCTTTCTTT. The chain recombines TRBV6-1 with TRBJ1-1; 9 bases map to TRBD1. CDR1 is MNHNS, CDR2 SASEGT, per germline. V dropped 4 bases and J dropped 6; count of bases not matched to a gene: 9. This CDR3 has 15 amino acids.